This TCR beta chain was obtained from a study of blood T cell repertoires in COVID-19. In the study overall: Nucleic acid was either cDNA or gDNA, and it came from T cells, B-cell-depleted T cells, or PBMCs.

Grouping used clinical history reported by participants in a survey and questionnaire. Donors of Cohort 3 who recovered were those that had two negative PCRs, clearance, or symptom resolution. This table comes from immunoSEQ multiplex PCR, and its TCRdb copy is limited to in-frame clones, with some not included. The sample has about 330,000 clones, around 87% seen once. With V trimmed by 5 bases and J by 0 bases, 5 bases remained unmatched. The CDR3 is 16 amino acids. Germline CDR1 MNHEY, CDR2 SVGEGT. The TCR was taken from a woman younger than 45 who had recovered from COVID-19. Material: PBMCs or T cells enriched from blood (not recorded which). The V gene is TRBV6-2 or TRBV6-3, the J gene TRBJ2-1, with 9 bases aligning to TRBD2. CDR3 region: CASSRSGGSSYNEQFF. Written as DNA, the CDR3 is TGTGCCAGCAGTCGTAGCGGGGGTAGCTCCTACAATGAGCAGTTCTTC.